Listed below are T cell receptor beta chains from one sample, sequenced in a study of blood T cell repertoires in COVID-19. The method was immunoSEQ multiplex PCR; TCRdb's version includes in-frame clones alone and lacks a portion of them. Among fewer than 350,000 clones listed, around 85% were seen once. The source material was PBMCs or T cells enriched from blood (not recorded which). These receptors all stem from a woman aged 45-60 years who had recovered from COVID-19. CDR3s include the opening cysteine and the closing phenylalanine or tryptophan. D genes are given only for firm matches. Clone size is shown for a subset of rows, as once, few, many or a class of expanded clone.

clone_size: NA; v_call: TRBV5-1; j_call: TRBJ1-2; d_call: NA; cdr3_aa: CASSLAPGGLDGYTF; cdr3_nt: TGCGCCAGCAGCTTGGCCCCCGGGGGGTTGGATGGCTACACCTTC
clone_size: NA; v_call: TRBV4-1; j_call: TRBJ1-3; d_call: NA; cdr3_aa: CASSQRSGTVENTIYF; cdr3_nt: TGCGCCAGCAGCCAAAGATCCGGGACTGTGGAGAACACCATATATTTT
clone_size: NA; v_call: TRBV30; j_call: TRBJ2-7; d_call: NA; cdr3_aa: CAWSVEVRNEQYF; cdr3_nt: TGTGCCTGGAGTGTAGAGGTGAGGAACGAGCAGTACTTC
clone_size: NA; v_call: TRBV19; j_call: TRBJ1-3; d_call: NA; cdr3_aa: CASSTGSSGNTIYF; cdr3_nt: TGTGCCAGTAGCACAGGGAGCTCTGGAAACACCATATATTTT
clone_size: NA; v_call: TRBV5-1; j_call: TRBJ1-6; d_call: TRBD1; cdr3_aa: CASRWDREGSPLHF; cdr3_nt: TGCGCCAGCAGATGGGACAGGGAGGGCTCACCCCTCCACTTT
clone_size: NA; v_call: TRBV19; j_call: TRBJ1-1; d_call: TRBD1; cdr3_aa: CASRVTGYTEAFF; cdr3_nt: TGTGCCAGTAGAGTGACAGGGTATACTGAAGCTTTCTTT
clone_size: NA; v_call: TRBV10-1; j_call: TRBJ2-1; d_call: NA; cdr3_aa: CASSEDRLEDEQFF; cdr3_nt: TGCGCCAGCAGTGAGGACAGGTTAGAGGATGAGCAGTTCTTC
clone_size: once; v_call: TRBV19; j_call: TRBJ1-5; d_call: TRBD1; cdr3_aa: CASRIAQQGPNQPQHF; cdr3_nt: TGTGCCAGTAGGATCGCCCAACAGGGGCCAAATCAGCCCCAGCATTTT
clone_size: NA; v_call: TRBV18; j_call: TRBJ1-5; d_call: TRBD1; cdr3_aa: CASSQQGPPSEPQHF; cdr3_nt: TGTGCCAGCTCACAACAGGGGCCTCCCTCCGAGCCCCAGCATTTT
clone_size: few; v_call: TRBV9; j_call: TRBJ1-2; d_call: NA; cdr3_aa: CASTRGSYGYTF; cdr3_nt: TGTGCCAGCACTCGGGGGAGCTATGGCTACACCTTC
clone_size: NA; v_call: TRBV7-9; j_call: TRBJ2-7; d_call: NA; cdr3_aa: CASTARDSYEQYF; cdr3_nt: TGTGCCAGCACCGCGAGAGATTCCTACGAGCAGTACTTC
clone_size: NA; v_call: TRBV11-2; j_call: TRBJ1-6; d_call: TRBD1; cdr3_aa: CASSSGTEYSPLHF; cdr3_nt: TGTGCCAGCAGCTCCGGGACAGAGTATTCACCCCTCCACTTT
clone_size: few; v_call: TRBV11-2; j_call: TRBJ2-1; d_call: NA; cdr3_aa: CASSSRRAEQFF; cdr3_nt: TGTGCCAGCAGCTCGAGGCGGGCTGAGCAGTTCTTC
clone_size: NA; v_call: TRBV6-4; j_call: TRBJ1-3; d_call: NA; cdr3_aa: CASSDSVGRENPTSGNTIYF; cdr3_nt: TGTGCCAGCAGTGACTCCGTTGGCAGGGAAAACCCTACCTCTGGAAACACCATATATTTT
clone_size: NA; v_call: TRBV29-1; j_call: TRBJ2-7; d_call: TRBD1; cdr3_aa: CSVGQGLTYEQYF; cdr3_nt: TGCAGCGTCGGACAGGGCCTAACCTACGAGCAGTACTTC
clone_size: once; v_call: TRBV27; j_call: TRBJ1-5; d_call: NA; cdr3_aa: CASSLWSGDGWPQHF; cdr3_nt: TGTGCCAGCAGTTTATGGAGCGGGGATGGTTGGCCCCAGCATTTT
clone_size: NA; v_call: TRBV29-1; j_call: TRBJ2-1; d_call: TRBD1; cdr3_aa: CSVVGTGGRFF; cdr3_nt: TGCAGCGTTGTTGGGACAGGCGGGCGGTTCTTC
clone_size: NA; v_call: TRBV24-1; j_call: TRBJ1-4; d_call: NA; cdr3_aa: CANNTRAPTNEKLFF; cdr3_nt: TGTGCCAATAACACCAGGGCACCAACTAATGAAAAACTGTTTTTT
clone_size: NA; v_call: TRBV12-3/TRBV12-4; j_call: TRBJ2-1; d_call: NA; cdr3_aa: CASSSRRYNEQFF; cdr3_nt: TGTGCCAGCAGTTCTAGGAGATACAATGAGCAGTTCTTC
clone_size: NA; v_call: TRBV30; j_call: TRBJ2-7; d_call: NA; cdr3_aa: CAWVMDNYEQYF; cdr3_nt: TGTGCCTGGGTGATGGACAACTACGAGCAGTACTTC
clone_size: NA; v_call: TRBV28; j_call: TRBJ1-5; d_call: NA; cdr3_aa: CASSLLGGAGQRYQPQHF; cdr3_nt: TGTGCCAGCAGTTTACTAGGGGGGGCCGGACAGAGATATCAGCCCCAGCATTTT
clone_size: NA; v_call: TRBV28; j_call: TRBJ2-3; d_call: NA; cdr3_aa: CALGGASTDTQYF; cdr3_nt: TGTGCACTGGGCGGGGCAAGCACAGATACGCAGTATTTT
clone_size: few; v_call: TRBV12-5; j_call: TRBJ2-5; d_call: TRBD2; cdr3_aa: CASGLVRGVGETQYF; cdr3_nt: TGTGCTAGTGGTTTGGTACGGGGGGTTGGGGAGACCCAGTACTTC
clone_size: few; v_call: TRBV27; j_call: TRBJ1-6; d_call: NA; cdr3_aa: CASSRGLGGNSPLHF; cdr3_nt: TGTGCCAGCAGTCGGGGTCTCGGGGGAAATTCACCCCTCCACTTT
clone_size: NA; v_call: TRBV6-1; j_call: TRBJ1-5; d_call: NA; cdr3_aa: CASSEARVSGQPQHF; cdr3_nt: TGTGCCAGCAGTGAAGCGCGAGTGAGCGGGCAGCCCCAGCATTTT
clone_size: NA; v_call: TRBV19; j_call: TRBJ1-6; d_call: TRBD1; cdr3_aa: CASDPGQETSPLHF; cdr3_nt: TGTGCCAGTGACCCGGGACAGGAGACTTCACCCCTCCACTTT
clone_size: NA; v_call: TRBV24-1; j_call: TRBJ2-3; d_call: NA; cdr3_aa: CATSAGGTDTQYF; cdr3_nt: TGTGCCACCAGTGCGGGGGGCACAGATACGCAGTATTTT
clone_size: NA; v_call: TRBV19; j_call: TRBJ1-1; d_call: TRBD1; cdr3_aa: CASSMTGGANTEAFF; cdr3_nt: TGTGCCAGTAGTATGACAGGGGGCGCAAACACTGAAGCTTTCTTT
clone_size: few; v_call: TRBV29-1; j_call: TRBJ2-1; d_call: TRBD1; cdr3_aa: CSGGTGGYNEQFF; cdr3_nt: TGCAGCGGTGGTACAGGGGGCTACAATGAGCAGTTCTTC
clone_size: NA; v_call: TRBV30; j_call: TRBJ1-5; d_call: NA; cdr3_aa: CAWTADSSNQPQHF; cdr3_nt: TGTGCCTGGACCGCGGACAGTAGCAATCAGCCCCAGCATTTT
clone_size: NA; v_call: TRBV3-1/TRBV3-2; j_call: TRBJ1-2; d_call: TRBD1; cdr3_aa: CASSQETLEGAGGYTF; cdr3_nt: TGTGCCAGCAGCCAAGAAACTCTTGAGGGGGCCGGGGGCTACACCTTC
clone_size: NA; v_call: TRBV7-8; j_call: TRBJ2-7; d_call: NA; cdr3_aa: CASSLDRRIDEQYF; cdr3_nt: TGTGCCAGCAGCTTAGACAGGCGGATCGACGAGCAGTACTTC
clone_size: NA; v_call: TRBV4-1; j_call: TRBJ2-7; d_call: NA; cdr3_aa: CASSPGLLISYEQYF; cdr3_nt: TGCGCCAGCAGCCCTGGACTCCTCATCTCCTACGAGCAGTACTTC
clone_size: NA; v_call: TRBV4-1; j_call: TRBJ1-2; d_call: TRBD1; cdr3_aa: CASSQAQAVGGRLGYTF; cdr3_nt: TGCGCCAGCAGCCAAGCCCAAGCTGTAGGGGGCCGCTTAGGCTACACCTTC
clone_size: NA; v_call: TRBV5-1; j_call: TRBJ2-7; d_call: TRBD1; cdr3_aa: CASSVPEGAAYEQYF; cdr3_nt: TGCGCCAGCAGCGTCCCCGAGGGGGCGGCCTACGAGCAGTACTTC
clone_size: once; v_call: TRBV19; j_call: TRBJ2-7; d_call: NA; cdr3_aa: CASSIEPRSYEQYF; cdr3_nt: TGTGCCAGTAGTATCGAGCCACGCTCCTACGAGCAGTACTTC
clone_size: once; v_call: TRBV7-2; j_call: TRBJ2-5; d_call: TRBD2; cdr3_aa: CASSLVVAGRETQYF; cdr3_nt: TGTGCCAGCAGCTTAGTTGTAGCGGGAAGAGAGACCCAGTACTTC
clone_size: NA; v_call: TRBV30; j_call: TRBJ1-2; d_call: NA; cdr3_aa: CAWSVQVGSYGYTF; cdr3_nt: TGTGCCTGGAGTGTACAGGTCGGAAGCTATGGCTACACCTTC
clone_size: NA; v_call: TRBV18; j_call: TRBJ1-4; d_call: TRBD1; cdr3_aa: CASSPFSGTATNEKLFF; cdr3_nt: TGTGCCAGCTCACCATTTTCTGGGACAGCAACTAATGAAAAACTGTTTTTT
clone_size: NA; v_call: TRBV19; j_call: TRBJ1-5; d_call: NA; cdr3_aa: CASSLIISRNQPQHF; cdr3_nt: TGTGCCAGTAGTTTAATAATTTCCCGCAATCAGCCCCAGCATTTT
clone_size: NA; v_call: TRBV5-4; j_call: TRBJ2-3; d_call: NA; cdr3_aa: CASSSYRVGSSTDTQYF; cdr3_nt: TGTGCCAGCAGCTCATACAGGGTGGGCTCTAGCACAGATACGCAGTATTTT
clone_size: few; v_call: TRBV5-1; j_call: TRBJ2-5; d_call: TRBD1; cdr3_aa: CASRTGLQETQYF; cdr3_nt: TGCGCCAGCAGGACAGGGCTCCAAGAGACCCAGTACTTC
clone_size: NA; v_call: TRBV5-1; j_call: TRBJ2-1; d_call: TRBD1; cdr3_aa: CASSPGDSNNEQFF; cdr3_nt: TGCGCCAGCAGCCCAGGGGACAGCAACAATGAGCAGTTCTTC
clone_size: NA; v_call: TRBV29-1; j_call: TRBJ1-5; d_call: TRBD1; cdr3_aa: CSVETGGNQPQHF; cdr3_nt: TGCAGCGTTGAGACAGGGGGCAATCAGCCCCAGCATTTT
clone_size: NA; v_call: TRBV4-2; j_call: TRBJ2-3; d_call: NA; cdr3_aa: CASSQVTGTDTQYF; cdr3_nt: TGTGCCAGCAGCCAAGTAACAGGCACAGATACGCAGTATTTT